This TCR beta chain was identified in a study of radiotherapy plus CTLA-4 blockade in lung cancer. Overall study context: Objective responses were recorded in about 18% of patients, with disease control recorded in 25% to 35%. Study results and limitations: The study found tumor-derived TCR clones expanded in blood after radiotherapy plus ipilimumab. The best predictor of response was reported to be early blood T cell clone dynamics, with interferon-beta.

This table comes from immunoSEQ multiplex PCR, and its TCRdb copy is limited to in-frame clones, with some not included. The table records around 80,000 clones, 70% to 85% of them present only once. This clone has just a few counts. The antigen is not known. Receiving focal radiation plus CTLA-4 blockade with ipilimumab were patients who had chemo-refractory metastatic non-small-cell lung cancer. The receptor's source is a human donor with non-small cell lung cancer whose response to radiotherapy plus ipilimumab could not be evaluated. The sequencing here drew on peripheral blood, taken from a patient treated with radiotherapy plus ipilimumab.

The CDR3 DNA follows: TGTGCCAGCTCACGCCCCGGAGAGTCAAATAATGAGCAGTTCTTC. Its translation: CASSRPGESNNEQFF. V gene TRBV18 combines with J gene TRBJ2-1; D not resolved. This CDR3 region has 15 residues. In germline, CDR1 is KGHSH, CDR2 LQKENI. The ends were cut back, 4 bases at V and 7 bases at J, with 17 bases in the middle. Drawing the rest from reference TRBV18 and TRBJ2-1, the complete variable domain is NAGVMQNPRHLVRRRGQEARLRCSPMKGHSHVYWYRQLPEEGLKFMVYLQKENIIDESGMPKERFSAEFPKEGPSILRIQQVVRGDSAAYFCASSRPGESNNEQFFGPGTRLTVL.